The 30 T cell receptor beta chains given below trace back to one sample, sequenced in a study of molecular identifiers for immune sequencing clone quantification. TCRdb processed the PCR reads anew with MiXCR; each CDR3 protein has one entry. The profile shows 45,000 to 60,000 distinct CDR3 sequences, around 34% of them singletons. Input material: naive CD8+ T cells from blood, with Jurkat cell RNA spiked in. The subset here: FACS-sorted CD8+CD4-CCR7+CD45RA+ naive T cells. The receptors stem from a human donor in good health. Some libraries in this study had Jurkat cell RNA spiked in.

Note on this clonotype: The junction does not match germline at one end; this may be a read error. The chain combines TRBV11-2 with TRBJ2-2; D might be TRBD2 (5 bases). The CDR3 length is 16 residues. Germline V gene sequence: CDR1 SGHAT, CDR2 FQNNGV. The CDR3, as DNA: TGTGCCAGCCCCTCCCGTCAGGCCGCGAACACCGGGGAGCTGTATTTT. Protein product: CASPSRQAANTGELYF.

In its sample, this clonotype was seen a few times. This sequence joins TRBV13 and TRBJ2-5; a weak D match, TRBD2 (6 bases). The CDR3 has 13 amino acids. Germline V lookup: CDR1 PRHDT, CDR2 FYEKMQ (reference sequence). The V gene lost 1 base and the J gene lost 4 bases, with 7 bases spanning the gap. The CDR3 nucleotides are TGTGCCAGCAGCTTAGAAGCGGGAGAGACCCAGTACTTC. This translates into CASSLEAGETQYF.

In regard to this clonotype: This may be a read error: a much more frequent sequence differs by one nucleotide. The chain uses TRBV4-3 and TRBJ2-1; maybe TRBD1 (5 bases). There are 16 residues in the CDR3. Germline lookup yields CDR1 LGHNA and CDR2 YSLEER. The CDR3 reads CASSPLLAGSYNEQIF. Written as DNA, the CDR3 is TGCGCCAGCAGCCCCCTTTTGGCAGGGTCCTACAATGAGCAGATCTTC.

This clonotype has only a few counts. CDR3 loop: CASSLEGARYGYTF. The CDR3 bases are TGTGCCAGCAGTTTAGAGGGGGCACGATATGGCTACACCTTC. The chain links TRBV27 to TRBJ1-2, with 7 bases lining up with TRBD1. Germline trimming cut 2 bases from V and 5 bases from J; bases unmatched to any gene: 5. The CDR3 has 14 amino acids. Germline values: CDR1 MNHEY, CDR2 SMNVEV (reference sequence).

The chain employs TRBV11-2 and TRBJ2-3, with D tentatively TRBD2 (6 bases). V lost 4 bases and J 1 base, leaving 15 bases between the germline ends. The germline V gene encodes CDR1 SGHAT and CDR2 FQNNGV. The CDR3 sequence is 16 residues long. As DNA, the CDR3 is TGTGCCAGCAGCTGGGGATGGGCTAGCGGCACAGATACGCAGTATTTT. Translation: CASSWGWASGTDTQYF. The full variable domain, its missing parts supplied by reference TRBV11-2 and TRBJ2-3, is EAGVAQSPRYKIIEKRQSVAFWCNPISGHATLYWYQQILGQGPKLLIQFQNNGVVDDSQLPKDRFSAERLKGVDSTLKIQPAKLEDSAVYLCASSWGWASGTDTQYFGPGTRLTVL.

On this clonotype: Since a much larger clone is just one base distant, this may be a read error. This chain joins TRBV7-9 and TRBJ2-2, with D perhaps matching TRBD2 (5 bases). The CDR3 length is 12 residues. The germline V gene has CDR1 SEHNR and CDR2 FQNEAQ (reference sequence). CDR3 amino acids: CASSLKTGELIF. The CDR3 region has the DNA TGTGCCAGCAGCTTAAAGACCGGGGAGCTGATTTTT.

The chain carries TRBV5-3 and TRBJ2-7; possibly TRBD2 for D (5 bases). TRBV5-3 is an ORF, and what it does is uncertain. This CDR3 spans 13 amino acids. The V end was cut by 10 bases, the J end by 7 bases, with 21 bases between. DNA for the CDR3: TGTGCCTGCAGCTCGGGGATTCCAGGAGAGCAGTACTTC. Translated: CACSSGIPGEQYF.

Points on this clonotype: A read error may explain this, as a much larger clone is one base away. This chain connects TRBV20-1 to TRBJ1-6, with D maybe TRBD1 (6 bases). Germline CDR1 and CDR2: DFQATT and SNEGSKA (reference sequence). The CDR3 length is 14 residues. V was clipped by 1 base and J by 11 bases, with 15 bases between them. As DNA, the CDR3 is TGCAGTGCTAGAGCCCTGGACGGGGGGCCACCCCTCCACTTT. Protein sequence: CSARALDGGPPLHF.

Many counts were recorded for this clonotype. The rearrangement links TRBV12-3 or TRBV12-4 to TRBJ2-7; 7 positions match TRBD1. The CDR3 spans 13 residues. J gave up 7 bases and V 5 bases, and 8 bases lay outside the gene matches. The CDR3 reads CASSGDSFREQYF. The CDR3 DNA is TGTGCCAGCAGTGGGGACAGTTTTAGGGAGCAGTACTTC.

With regard to this clonotype: A much larger clone differs by one base, so this may be a read error. CDR3 region: CSVEDPGTAYPKLYF. DNA for the CDR3: TGCAGCGTTGAAGATCCCGGGACCGCTTACCCGAAACTGTATTTT. V gene TRBV29-1 combines with J gene TRBJ1-4; tentative D call: TRBD1 (5 bases). The germline V gene has CDR1 SQVTM and CDR2 ANQGSEA. CDR3 length: 15 amino acids.

In its sample, this clonotype was seen a few times. The chain is built from TRBV4-3 and TRBJ2-1; D is unresolved. CDR1 LGHNA and CDR2 YSLEER come from the germline V gene. The CDR3 runs 15 residues. Trimming shortened V by 1 base and J by 0 bases, and 7 bases separated the two germline ends. CDR3 amino acids: CASSQGPDSYNEQFF. The CDR3 nucleotides read TGCGCCAGCAGCCAAGGGCCCGACTCCTACAATGAGCAGTTCTTC.

A remark on this clonotype: This may be a read error, as it is one base from a much larger clone. The chain employs TRBV27 and TRBJ2-1; no clear D gene. Looked up from germline, CDR1 is MNHEY and CDR2 is SMNVEV (reference sequence). Trimming left V 10 bases short and J 4 bases short, with 14 bases between. The CDR3 covers 13 residues. CDR3 in amino acids: CANSPDGYNEQFF. The CDR3 nucleotides read TGTGCCAACAGCCCGGACGGGTACAATGAGCAGTTCTTC.

The chain recombines TRBV7-6 with TRBJ1-6; no definite D call. V was cut by 3 bases and J by 9 bases, with 15 bases left in between. This CDR3 is built from 15 residues. Germline CDR1 reads SGHVS; CDR2 reads FNYEAQ. CDR3 sequence reads: CASSLFGQRISPLHF. The CDR3 nucleotides are TGTGCCAGCAGCTTGTTCGGGCAGAGGATTTCACCCCTCCACTTT.

Points on this clonotype: This is likely a read error, given that the CDR3 carries no conserved phenylalanine or tryptophan at its end. J is TRBJ2-3 and V is TRBV9; TRBD2 aligns across 13 bases. The CDR3 length is 19 residues. Germline loops: CDR1 SGDLS, CDR2 YYNGEE. The V segment lost 4 bases and the J segment 1 base; nucleotides outside the gene matches: 12. The CDR3 is CASSTEPRLAGGRTDTQYL. As DNA, the CDR3 is TGTGCCAGCAGCACAGAACCGCGACTAGCGGGAGGACGCACAGATACGCAGTATTTA.

Only a few counts were recorded for this clonotype. J is TRBJ2-7 and V is TRBV7-8; D might be TRBD2 (7 bases). Trimming pared 5 bases from V and 3 bases from J, leaving 14 bases between. In germline, CDR1 is SGHVS, CDR2 FQNEAQ. CDR3 length: 14 amino acids. CDR3 sequence: CASSGGGPGYEQYF. The CDR3 DNA follows: TGTGCCAGCAGCGGGGGGGGCCCTGGCTACGAGCAGTACTTC.

This clonotype occurred many times. J is TRBJ2-1 and V is TRBV7-2; TRBD1 matches at 9 bases. The CDR3 is 15 amino acids. Germline V gene data show CDR1 as SGHTA and CDR2 as FQGNSA. The trim removed 3 bases at V and 8 bases at J, leaving 8 bases unmatched. The CDR3 coding sequence is TGTGCCAGCAGCTTTCAGACAGGGGGATTTGATGAGCAGTTCTTC. Translation: CASSFQTGGFDEQFF.

The gene calls are TRBV5-4 and TRBJ2-6, with TRBD1 matching 8 bases. Looked up from germline, CDR1 is SGHNT and CDR2 is YYREEE (reference sequence). The V and J ends lost 4 bases and 4 bases, in that order; junction bases with no gene match: 7. CDR3 size: 16 residues. DNA of the CDR3: TGTGCCAGCAGCCCCAGGACAGGGCCCGGGGCCAACGTCCTGACTTTC. Translation: CASSPRTGPGANVLTF. Looking up the rest from reference TRBV5-4 and TRBJ2-6 gives the full variable domain: ETGVTQSPTHLIKTRGQQVTLRCSSQSGHNTVSWYQQALGQGPQFIFQYYREEENGRGNFPPRFSGLQFPNYSSELNVNALELDDSALYLCASSPRTGPGANVLTFGAGSRLTVL.

At least ten counts were recorded for this clonotype. The chain is built from TRBV7-2 and TRBJ2-7, with D perhaps assigned TRBD1 or TRBD2 (5 bases each). Germline V lookup: CDR1 SGHTA, CDR2 FQGNSA. The CDR3 totals 14 residues. The ends were cut back, 5 bases at V and 2 bases at J, with 13 bases in the middle. DNA for the CDR3: TGTGCCAGCAGCATGGGGACCGGGGCCTACGAGCAGTACTTC. It yields the protein CASSMGTGAYEQYF.

Comments on this clonotype: The germline gene is not matched at one end of the junction; a read error may be the cause. The rearrangement links TRBV18 to TRBJ2-7, with a weak D call TRBD1 (5 bases). Looked up from germline, CDR1 is KGHSH and CDR2 is LQKENI. The CDR3 totals 15 residues. DNA of the CDR3: TGTTCCAGCTCACCATCAGGGTTCCTTGGGGACGAGCAGTACTTC. As protein: CSSSPSGFLGDEQYF.

Only a few counts were recorded for this clonotype. The chain joins TRBV27 to TRBJ2-5, with 8 bases aligning to TRBD2. Trimming cost V 2 bases and J 6 bases; bases outside gene matches: 8. Germline V gives CDR1 MNHEY, CDR2 SMNVEV (reference sequence). This CDR3 region has 15 residues. The CDR3 spells CASSLTSGSMKTQYF. The DNA of the CDR3 is TGTGCCAGCAGTTTAACCAGCGGGAGTATGAAGACCCAGTACTTC.

This clonotype appeared a few times. The chain couples TRBV10-2 to TRBJ1-5, with D perhaps matching TRBD1 (5 bases). Germline-derived CDR1 and CDR2 are WSHSY and SAAADI. Trimming removed 3 bases at V and 7 bases at J, with 13 bases between. The CDR3 length is 14 residues. As DNA, the CDR3 is TGCGCCAGCAGTGACCGGGACGGAATCCAGCCCCAGCATTTT. This codes for CASSDRDGIQPQHF.

This clonotype was counted at least ten times. This chain connects TRBV7-2 to TRBJ2-5, with 15 bases that match TRBD2. Looked up from germline, CDR1 is SGHTA and CDR2 is FQGNSA. The ends lost 5 bases at V and 6 bases at J; junction bases unmatched: 7. The CDR3 runs 16 residues. This chain's CDR3 is CASSKGLAGGGQTQYF. In DNA, the CDR3 is TGTGCCAGCAGCAAGGGACTAGCGGGAGGTGGACAGACCCAGTACTTC.

On this clonotype itself: A read error may be the cause here, since a much bigger clone is one base away. The chain links TRBV28 to TRBJ2-2, with a tentative D call TRBD2 (5 bases). Germline V CDR1 and CDR2: MDHEN, SYDVKM. This CDR3 region has 11 residues. The CDR3 region has the DNA TGTGCCAGCAGTAACACCGGGGAGCTGTTATTT. Translation: CASSNTGELLF.

Concerning this clonotype itself: It may be a read error: a sequence one base away is much more abundant. The chain uses TRBV28 and TRBJ2-1, with 13 bases that match TRBD2. Germline CDR1 reads MDHEN; CDR2 reads SYDVKM. The CDR3 has 17 residues. J lost 0 bases, V lost 8 bases, and 7 bases had no gene match. The CDR3 DNA reads TGTGCCAGCGGGAGACTAGCGGGAGGCCCCTCCTACAATGAGCAGTTCTTC. It yields the protein CASGRLAGGPSYNEQFF.

The table lists this clonotype with a few counts. The chain has TRBV14 and TRBJ2-7; 9 nucleotides line up with TRBD1. With V trimmed by 3 bases and J by 3 bases, 3 bases remained unmatched. CDR1 SGHDN and CDR2 FVKESK come from the germline V gene. This CDR3 has 14 residues. Here the CDR3 DNA reads TGTGCCAGCAGCCAGACAGGGGGAGGCTACGAGCAGTACTTC. Its protein is CASSQTGGGYEQYF. Full variable domain (outside the CDR3, taken from reference TRBV14 and TRBJ2-7): EAGVTQFPSHSVIEKGQTVTLRCDPISGHDNLYWYRRVMGKEIKFLLHFVKESKQDESGMPNNRFLAERTGGTYSTLKVQPAELEDSGVYFCASSQTGGGYEQYFGPGTRLTVT.

In its sample, this clonotype was seen many times. The CDR3 is CASSLESTEAFF. The CDR3 coding sequence is TGTGCCAGCAGCTTAGAAAGCACTGAAGCTTTCTTT. The V and J genes are TRBV11-1 and TRBJ1-1; unclear D gene. V was trimmed by 1 base and J by 4 bases, leaving 4 bases between them. This CDR3 has 12 residues. From germline, CDR1 is SGHAT and CDR2 FQDESV (reference sequence).

This clonotype was counted a few times. The V gene is TRBV13, the J gene TRBJ2-7; 14 bases are shared with TRBD2. Losses at the gene ends were 4 bases for V and 7 bases for J; bases not matched to a gene: 6. CDR1 and CDR2 from the germline V gene are PRHDT and FYEKMQ (reference sequence). This CDR3 has 15 residues. CDR3 region: CASSSRLAGGREQYF. The DNA of the CDR3 is TGTGCCAGCAGCTCGAGACTAGCGGGAGGGAGGGAGCAGTACTTC.

As for this clonotype: The CDR3 does not end in the conserved phenylalanine or tryptophan, so this is likely a read error. The chain is built from TRBV11-2 and TRBJ2-1, with TRBD2 matching over 8 bases. Germline trimming cut 5 bases from V and 8 bases from J; bases unmatched to any gene: 8. The CDR3 length is 14 residues. Germline-derived CDR1 and CDR2 are SGHAT and FQNNGV. The CDR3 loop reads CASSPHGLADEQFL. CDR3 nucleotides: TGTGCCAGCAGCCCCCACGGACTAGCTGATGAGCAGTTCCTC.

For this clonotype: Because the CDR3 is missing its conserved closing phenylalanine or tryptophan, this is likely a read error. This chain links TRBV19 with TRBJ2-7; the match to TRBD2 covers 8 bases. Germline V gene data show CDR1 as LNHDA and CDR2 as SQIVND (reference sequence). Germline trimming cut 1 base from V and 6 bases from J; bases unmatched to any gene: 8. This CDR3 region has 15 residues. For the CDR3, the DNA is TGTGCCAGTAGTATAGCGACAGCGGGGGAAGGCGAGCAGTACTCC. Its translation is CASSIATAGEGEQYS.

The chain recombines TRBV7-9 with TRBJ2-1; TRBD2 matches 7 bases. Germline CDR1 SEHNR, CDR2 FQNEAQ (reference sequence). V gave up 5 bases and J gave up 0 bases; unmatched junction bases: 10. This CDR3 has 17 amino acids. In nucleotides, the CDR3 is TGTGCCAGCAGCACATTACTAGCGCCAAGCTCCTACAATGAGCAGTTCTTC. It specifies CASSTLLAPSSYNEQFF.